The TCR beta chain described here comes from a study of cytomegalovirus exposure and HLA in healthy donors. Overall study findings and caveats: A missense variant in DCLRE1C was later tied to TCR beta V- and J-gene trimming. For most subjects, TCR beta sequences were reported to predict HLA-A and HLA-B alleles with accuracy.

In the PCR, 60 Vbeta and 13 Jbeta primers were used. Method: immunoSEQ multiplex PCR; TCRdb's copy keeps in-frame clones and lacks some. The sample holds about 120,000 clones, approximately 80% seen once. The length of the CDR3 is 14 residues. CDR1 and CDR2 (germline): GTSNPN, SVGIG (reference sequence). V was trimmed by 5 bases and J by 4 bases, leaving 15 bases between them. The count of this clone is one. Its matching antigen is unknown. Sequenced input: PBMCs. The gene calls are TRBV30 and TRBJ1-5, with D unresolved. This TCR was sampled from a middle-aged woman in good health and CMV-seropositive. This chain's CDR3 is CAWGRSTMNQPQHF. The CDR3 nucleotides are TGTGCCTGGGGGAGGTCGACAATGAATCAGCCCCAGCATTTT.